These T cell receptor beta chains were read from a single sample in a study of T cells in localized non-small cell lung cancer. Measured with immunoSEQ multiplex PCR; TCRdb has only the in-frame clones, and not every one. Among tens of thousands of clones listed, around 90% were seen once. Sequenced here: peripheral blood mononuclear cells, sampled before any cancer treatment. Receptors originate from a man between 40 and 69 years old with stage III lung adenocarcinoma. The CDR3 runs from the conserved cysteine through the conserved F or W. The D gene is left open where the match is weak. Size is omitted from some rows. Given values are once, few, many or a class for expanded clones.

>-|TRBV4-1|TRBJ1-1|-
TGCGCCAGCAGCCAAGGCGGCCACCTCGGGCCTGAAGCTTTCTTT
CASSQGGHLGPEAFF
>once|TRBV11-3|TRBJ1-1|TRBD1
TGTGCCAGCAGTCCTCGACAGGGGCCGAACACTGAAGCTTTCTTT
CASSPRQGPNTEAFF
>-|TRBV25-1|TRBJ2-7|-
TGTGCCAGCCAGGCGAGTGCCCGCGAGCAGTACTTC
CASQASAREQYF
>-|TRBV4-2|TRBJ1-4|-
TGTGCCAGCAGCCAAGGAGGGTCAGTTGAAAAACTGTTTTTT
CASSQGGSVEKLFF
>once|TRBV7-8|TRBJ2-1|TRBD2
TGTGCCAGCAGCTCCTCGGGACTAGCGGGGAGCTCCTACAATGAGCAGTTCTTC
CASSSSGLAGSSYNEQFF
>-|TRBV7-3|TRBJ2-1|TRBD1
TGTGCCAGCAGCTCTCAGGGGGCACCTTATGTGCAGTTCTTC
CASSSQGAPYVQFF
>-|TRBV6-1|TRBJ1-5|-
TGTGCCAGCAGTCTTCGGACGGATAGCAATCAGCCCCAGCATTTT
CASSLRTDSNQPQHF
>once|TRBV6-5|TRBJ2-2|-
TGTGCCAGCAGGGCAGGGAGCGCCGGGGAGCTGTTTTTT
CASRAGSAGELFF
>-|TRBV2|TRBJ2-1|-
TGTGCCAGCAGTGGCTCAGGGGCCATAGGGGAGCAGTTCTTC
CASSGSGAIGEQFF
>-|TRBV2|TRBJ2-6|-
TGTGCCAGCAAGGACAGAGGCTCTGGGGCCAACGTCCTGACTTTC
CASKDRGSGANVLTF
>-|TRBV7-9|TRBJ1-1|TRBD1
TGTGCCAGCAGCTTAACAGGGGATACTGAAGCTTTCTTT
CASSLTGDTEAFF
>-|TRBV5-4|TRBJ2-3|-
TGTGCCAGCAAATATGCTGTAGGTACAGATACGCAGTATTTT
CASKYAVGTDTQYF
>-|TRBV30|TRBJ1-1|-
TGTGCCTGGGGAGTTGGAGGGTTTACTGAAGCTTTCTTT
CAWGVGGFTEAFF
>-|TRBV6-1|TRBJ2-1|-
TGTGCCAGCAGAGAAAAAGGGGCCTTAAGCTCCTACAATGAGCAGTTCTTC
CASREKGALSSYNEQFF
>-|TRBV19|TRBJ1-5|-
TGTGCCAGTAGTATGGGGTCGTGGACAGTTCTGAAGCCCCAGCATTTT
CASSMGSWTVLKPQHF
>-|TRBV18|TRBJ1-1|-
TGTGCCAGCTCACCTTCCATTGAGACCGAAGCTTTCTTT
CASSPSIETEAFF
>-|TRBV11-3|TRBJ2-1|-
TGTGCCAGCAGCTTAGGCTTATCCTACAATGAGCAGTTCTTC
CASSLGLSYNEQFF
>-|TRBV5-1|TRBJ2-5|-
TGCGCCAGCAGCTTCAAGCTGGAACAAGAGACCCAGTACTTC
CASSFKLEQETQYF
>-|TRBV18|TRBJ2-1|-
TGTGCCAGTCAACTCGACCCCCATAGTATCAATGAGCAGTTCTTC
CASQLDPHSINEQFF
>-|TRBV19|TRBJ2-1|-
TGTGCCAGTAGTCCCTGGACTGTCGGTGAGCAGTTCTTC
CASSPWTVGEQFF
>-|TRBV30|TRBJ2-1|TRBD1
TGTGCCTGGAGTAACGACAGGGGCCCGGGGTATGAGCAGTTCTTC
CAWSNDRGPGYEQFF
>-|TRBV7-3|TRBJ1-3|-
TGTGCCAGCAGCTTAACCGGAGGGACTGGAAACACCATATATTTT
CASSLTGGTGNTIYF